Given below is one T cell receptor (beta chain) in context. Its cognate antigen is unknown. CDR1 and CDR2 (germline): MDHEN, SYDVKM. Trimming took 8 bases from V and 0 from J; bases not matched to a gene: 11. This CDR3 has 16 residues. This record belongs to a study of identical twins. Broader study findings: Within cord blood, abundant beta clonotypes carried fewer insertions, but memory repertoires showed no such trend. Out-of-frame TCR alpha sharing in monozygotic twins exceeded recombination model predictions.

A universal primer site arose from template switching, and cDNA bore unique molecular identifiers. TCRdb re-called the 5' RACE reads through MiXCR, storing one row per CDR3 protein. The data hold about 920,000 distinct CDR3 sequences, with roughly an eighth observed a single time. These data also formed part of another study, on yellow fever vaccine responses in identical twins. That investigation notes: Twins reportedly had a vaccine T cell response that seemed partly convergent, partly personalized.

The TCR sequence derives from a woman aged 18-35 years in good health. The V and J genes are TRBV28 and TRBJ1-1; TRBD1 aligns across 8 bases. Source material: PBMCs. CDR3 protein: CASLSTGDYMNTEAFF. The CDR3 DNA reads TGTGCCAGCCTATCGACAGGGGACTACATGAACACTGAAGCTTTCTTT.